Presented here are 26 T cell receptor beta chains from one specimen sequenced in a study of identical twins. TCRdb re-called the 5' RACE reads through MiXCR, storing one row per CDR3 protein. The table shows around 1.7 million distinct CDR3 sequences, with less than 35% occurring only once. Sample: cord blood. All receptors come from a newborn girl in good health.

V and J are TRBV20-1 and TRBJ2-4, with 13 bases that match TRBD2. The trim removed 5 bases at V and 1 base at J, leaving 2 bases unmatched. From germline, CDR1 is DFQATT and CDR2 SNEGSKA (reference sequence). This CDR3 region has 15 residues. This CDR3 is CSALTSGRAKNIQYF. CDR3 nucleotides: TGCAGTGCTCTGACTAGCGGGAGGGCCAAAAACATTCAGTACTTC.

This clonotype was observed a handful of times. This rearrangement joins TRBV9 to TRBJ2-1; the D gene could be TRBD1 or TRBD2 (7 bases each). The germline V gene encodes CDR1 SGDLS and CDR2 YYNGEE. The ends were cut back, 4 bases at V and 2 bases at J, with 13 bases in the middle. The length of the CDR3 is 15 residues. The CDR3 spells CASSPGGGAYNEQFF. CDR3 nucleotides: TGTGCCAGCAGCCCAGGGGGGGGCGCCTACAATGAGCAGTTCTTC.

In its sample, this clonotype was seen a few times. This chain uses TRBV24-1 with TRBJ2-1; TRBD2 aligns across 12 bases. The CDR3 sequence is 21 residues long. The germline V gene has CDR1 KGHDR and CDR2 SFDVKD. The J segment lost 0 bases and the V segment lost 1 base, leaving 12 bases of the junction unmatched. CDR3 in amino acids: CATSDFHLAGGLTSSYNEQFF. CDR3 sequence (DNA): TGTGCCACCAGTGATTTTCACCTAGCGGGAGGGTTAACTAGCTCCTACAATGAGCAGTTCTTC.

The J gene is TRBJ2-7, the V gene TRBV20-1, with TRBD1 identical over 9 bases. CDR3 length: 14 residues. The V gene end was trimmed by 3 bases and the J gene end by 5 bases; junction bases not matched to a gene: 8. Per the germline V gene, CDR1 is DFQATT and CDR2 is SNEGSKA (reference sequence). This CDR3 reads CSASTGTGIHEQYF. The CDR3 coding sequence is TGCAGTGCTAGCACCGGGACAGGGATCCACGAGCAGTACTTC.

In this sample, this clonotype turned up a few times. This chain links TRBV4-1 with TRBJ2-1; 9 positions agree with TRBD2. This CDR3 comprises 17 residues. V lost 4 bases, J lost 3 bases, and 10 bases stayed unmatched. The germline gives CDR1 MGHRA, CDR2 YSYEKL. The chain's CDR3 is CASSRSQREEGYNEQFF. The CDR3 DNA reads as TGCGCCAGCAGCCGATCTCAGCGGGAGGAGGGCTACAATGAGCAGTTCTTC.

In its sample, this clonotype was seen a few times. The rearrangement links TRBV20-1 to TRBJ2-1; D is possibly TRBD1 (6 bases). Germline-derived CDR1 and CDR2 are DFQATT and SNEGSKA (reference sequence). V gave up 6 bases and J gave up 9 bases, with 12 bases separating them. The CDR3 spans 11 residues. The CDR3 spells CSAPRGLEQFF. In nucleotides, the CDR3 is TGCAGTGCCCCCAGGGGCCTTGAGCAGTTCTTC.

This clonotype was recorded once. A much bigger clone sits one base away, suggesting this may be a read error. This CDR3 is CVSSPSSGGTTYEQYF. CDR3 DNA sequence: TGTGTCAGCAGTCCCTCTAGCGGGGGGACAACCTACGAGCAGTACTTC. The chain employs TRBV25-1 and TRBJ2-7; TRBD2 matches at 11 bases. The germline V gene has CDR1 MGHDK and CDR2 SYGVNS. The CDR3 has 16 amino acids.

The chain is built from TRBV19 and TRBJ2-1, with 8 bases lining up with TRBD2. Germline V gives CDR1 LNHDA, CDR2 SQIVND (reference sequence). There are 14 residues in the CDR3. After removal of 2 bases from V and 7 bases from J, the junction contained 4 bases not matched to a gene. In nucleotides, the CDR3 is TGTGCCAGTAGTATATCCGGACTAGCAAATGAGCAGTTCTTC. Its translation is CASSISGLANEQFF.

The chain uses TRBV6-5 and TRBJ2-7; TRBD1 might be the D (6 bases). Germline CDR1 MNHEY, CDR2 SVGAGI. Trimming removed 6 bases from V and 2 bases from J, with 17 bases in between. The CDR3 is 15 amino acids. CDR3 sequence: CASSPTGTVAYEQYF. The CDR3, as DNA: TGTGCCAGCAGCCCAACAGGGACGGTCGCCTACGAGCAGTACTTC.

The rearrangement joins TRBV20-1 to TRBJ2-1; possible D gene TRBD2, 6 bases. V lost 0 bases and J 9 bases, leaving 27 bases between the germline ends. The CDR3 loop spans 18 amino acids. Germline-derived CDR1 and CDR2 are DFQATT and SNEGSKA (reference sequence). The CDR3 spells CSARDTWVQTRTSGEQFF. In DNA, the CDR3 is TGCAGTGCTAGAGATACTTGGGTTCAGACTAGGACCTCAGGTGAGCAGTTCTTC.

The V gene is TRBV20-1, the J gene TRBJ1-2; D is possibly TRBD1 (6 bases). Trimming stripped 5 bases from V and 6 bases from J, with 19 bases between. Germline V gene lookup returns CDR1 DFQATT and CDR2 SNEGSKA (reference sequence). The CDR3 spans 14 residues. CDR3 loop: CSARTARGAHGYTF. The DNA of the CDR3 is TGCAGTGCTCGTACCGCTCGGGGGGCGCATGGCTACACCTTC.

The chain is built from TRBV11-2 and TRBJ1-1; weak D call: TRBD1 (5 bases). The V end lost 2 bases, the J end lost 5 bases, and 15 bases lay between the germline ends. The germline V gene encodes CDR1 SGHAT and CDR2 FQNNGV. CDR3 length: 15 amino acids. CDR3 coding DNA: TGTGCCAGCAGCTTATACAGGAAGATGGATACTGAAGCTTTCTTT. Translation gives CASSLYRKMDTEAFF.

This sequence joins TRBV28 and TRBJ2-5; 7 bases map to TRBD2. Unmatched junction bases numbered 5, after V lost 2 bases and J lost 2 bases. CDR3 length equals 15 residues. Germline loops: CDR1 MDHEN, CDR2 SYDVKM. CDR3 loop: CASSLGGEGQETQYF. CDR3 nucleotide sequence: TGTGCCAGCAGTTTAGGGGGGGAGGGTCAAGAGACCCAGTACTTC.

CDR3 sequence reads: CASSFVTGRAGEQYF. CDR3 DNA: TGTGCCAGCAGTTTCGTCACAGGGCGCGCAGGGGAGCAGTACTTC. This rearrangement joins TRBV6-6 to TRBJ2-7, with D perhaps TRBD1 (6 bases). This CDR3 contains 15 residues. V was pared by 4 bases and J by 7 bases, with 20 bases between. Germline CDR1 is MNHNY and CDR2 is SVGAGI (reference sequence).

This clonotype was counted a few times. The gene calls are TRBV27 and TRBJ1-1; 9 bases are shared with TRBD1. Unmatched junction bases numbered 3, after V lost 3 bases and J lost 1 base. CDR1 is MNHEY and CDR2 is SMNVEV in the germline V gene (reference sequence). This CDR3 has 15 residues. In nucleotides, the CDR3 is TGTGCCAGCAGTTTCTCGGGACAGGGGAACACTGAAGCTTTCTTT. Encoded protein: CASSFSGQGNTEAFF.

This clonotype was counted once. CDR3 sequence: CASAIGQNTEAFF. CDR3 nucleotides: TGTGCCAGTGCTATCGGACAGAACACTGAAGCTTTCTTT. The rearrangement uses TRBV19 and TRBJ1-1; a weak D match, TRBD1 (5 bases). Looked up from germline, CDR1 is LNHDA and CDR2 is SQIVND (reference sequence). V lost 8 bases to trimming and J lost 1 base, with 11 bases between them. The CDR3 has 13 amino acids.

This clonotype was recorded many times. The V and J genes are TRBV21-1 and TRBJ2-7. TRBV21-1 is shown as a pseudogene. This CDR3 comprises 13 residues. This chain's CDR3 is CASSKHGSYEQYF. The CDR3, as DNA: TGTGCCAGCAGCAAACACGGCTCCTACGAGCAGTACTTC.

A remark on this clonotype: This could be a read error, since a much larger clone is one nucleotide away. The chain is built from TRBV10-3 and TRBJ1-1; no firm D call. Per the germline V gene, CDR1 is ENHRY and CDR2 is SYGVKD. The CDR3 has 13 amino acids. V shed 4 bases and J shed 1 base, with 7 bases lying between them. DNA for the CDR3: TGTGCCATCAGTGGGACCACGAACACTGAAGCTTTCTTT. Protein product: CAISGTTNTEAFF.

This clonotype came up a few times. V is TRBV5-4 and J is TRBJ2-1; 8 bases are shared with TRBD2. The CDR3 has 15 residues. The V and J ends lost 0 bases and 6 bases, in that order; junction bases with no gene match: 5. Per the germline V gene, CDR1 is SGHNT and CDR2 is YYREEE (reference sequence). The CDR3 region has the DNA TGTGCCAGCAGCTTGGGACTAGCGCCAGTCAATGAGCAGTTCTTC. Its translation: CASSLGLAPVNEQFF. The whole variable domain, remainder taken from reference TRBV5-4 and TRBJ2-1, is ETGVTQSPTHLIKTRGQQVTLRCSSQSGHNTVSWYQQALGQGPQFIFQYYREEENGRGNFPPRFSGLQFPNYSSELNVNALELDDSALYLCASSLGLAPVNEQFFGPGTRLTVL.

This clonotype was observed at least ten times. The J gene is TRBJ1-5, the V gene TRBV6-1, with D unresolved. The CDR3 runs 11 residues. Germline assignment: CDR1 MNHNS and CDR2 SASEGT. V was pared by 3 bases and J by 3 bases, with 0 bases between. The CDR3 protein is CASSDNQPQHF. The CDR3 DNA is TGTGCCAGCAGTGACAATCAGCCCCAGCATTTT.

V is TRBV18 and J is TRBJ1-2; a possible D gene is TRBD1 (5 bases). V shed 2 bases and J shed 4 bases, with 17 bases lying between them. The CDR3 is 16 amino acids. From germline, CDR1 is KGHSH and CDR2 LQKENI. In DNA form, the CDR3 reads TGTGCCAGCTCACCAAAGGAGAGGGGCGAAGGCTATGGCTACACCTTC. It specifies CASSPKERGEGYGYTF. The full variable domain, its missing parts supplied by reference TRBV18 and TRBJ1-2, is NAGVMQNPRHLVRRRGQEARLRCSPMKGHSHVYWYRQLPEEGLKFMVYLQKENIIDESGMPKERFSAEFPKEGPSILRIQQVVRGDSAAYFCASSPKERGEGYGYTFGSGTRLTVV.

This clonotype was seen more than once but under ten times. The chain combines TRBV24-1 with TRBJ1-1; TRBD1 might be the D (6 bases). CDR3 length: 14 amino acids. V shed 8 bases and J shed 4 bases, with 16 bases lying between them. The germline V gene has CDR1 KGHDR and CDR2 SFDVKD. The CDR3 protein is CATTRQDGSTEAFF. In DNA form, the CDR3 reads TGTGCCACCACCCGACAGGACGGAAGCACTGAAGCTTTCTTT.

A few counts support this clonotype. The V call is TRBV25-1, the J call TRBJ2-7; maybe TRBD1 (5 bases). CDR1 and CDR2 (germline): MGHDK, SYGVNS. There are 13 residues in the CDR3. The V gene lost 8 bases and the J gene lost 0 bases, with 11 bases spanning the gap. In DNA form, the CDR3 reads TGTGCCAGCCTGGCAGGGCCCTCCTACGAGCAGTACTTC. Protein sequence: CASLAGPSYEQYF.

The chain is built from TRBV5-1 and TRBJ1-2; a weak D match, TRBD1 (6 bases). With 0 bases removed from V and 4 bases from J, the gap between germline ends came to 16 bases. The CDR3 sequence is 16 residues long. Germline V gives CDR1 SGHRS, CDR2 YFSETQ. In DNA, the CDR3 is TGCGCCAGCAGCTTGGTTTATGGGGGCCCCTCCTATGGCTACACCTTC. Protein: CASSLVYGGPSYGYTF.

V usage is TRBV10-3 and J usage is TRBJ1-4; D gene ambiguous. Trimming removed 0 bases from V and 8 bases from J, with 13 bases in between. Germline CDR1 reads ENHRY; CDR2 reads SYGVKD. There are 15 residues in the CDR3. CDR3 amino acids: CAISESESPGEKLFF. In DNA form, the CDR3 reads TGTGCCATCAGTGAGTCCGAGTCCCCTGGGGAAAAACTGTTTTTT.

This clonotype was counted at least ten times. The rearrangement links TRBV24-1 to TRBJ2-5, with TRBD1 identical over 10 bases. Germline loops: CDR1 KGHDR, CDR2 SFDVKD. CDR3 length: 17 amino acids. The V segment lost 4 bases and the J segment 5 bases; nucleotides outside the gene matches: 12. The CDR3 loop reads CATSDVPGQGFGETQYF. The CDR3, as DNA: TGTGCCACCAGTGACGTCCCGGGACAGGGGTTTGGGGAGACCCAGTACTTC.